A selection of T cell receptor beta chains follows, all from one sample in a study of cytomegalovirus exposure and HLA in healthy donors. Clones were read by immunoSEQ multiplex PCR, and TCRdb kept only the in-frame ones, dropping some. Of more than 50,000 clones detected, 75% to 95% appear once; the ten largest clones hold 2.2%. Material for sequencing was PBMCs. Receptors originate from a woman aged 25 to 45 in good health and CMV-seronegative. Both conserved end residues are part of each CDR3. A D gene is named only where the DNA matches it firmly. Not all rows give a size; the values are once, few, many and, for expanded clones, a class.

d_gene: TRBD2
j_gene: TRBJ2-7
abundance: -
v_gene: TRBV30
CDR3nt: TGTGCCTGGAGTGTATTGGGACTAGCGGAGCAGTACTTC
CDR3aa: CAWSVLGLAEQYF

d_gene: TRBD2
j_gene: TRBJ2-1
abundance: -
v_gene: TRBV15
CDR3nt: TGTGCCACCAGCACGAGTGGGGGGCTAGCGGGATTCAATGAGCAGTTCTTC
CDR3aa: CATSTSGGLAGFNEQFF

d_gene: TRBD1
j_gene: TRBJ1-4
abundance: -
v_gene: TRBV4-1
CDR3nt: TGCGCCAGCGGGCGTACAGGGGATGAAAAACTGTTTTTT
CDR3aa: CASGRTGDEKLFF

d_gene: TRBD2
j_gene: TRBJ2-7
abundance: -
v_gene: TRBV5-4
CDR3nt: TGTGCCAGCAGCGCTAGCGGGCCGGGCGAGCAGTACTTC
CDR3aa: CASSASGPGEQYF

d_gene: TRBD1
j_gene: TRBJ2-1
abundance: -
v_gene: TRBV19
CDR3nt: TGTGCCAGTAGTCTGCCCCGACAGGGCCTGTTCTTC
CDR3aa: CASSLPRQGLFF

d_gene: TRBD2
j_gene: TRBJ2-7
abundance: -
v_gene: TRBV29-1
CDR3nt: TGCAGCGTTGAAGATGTAAGTAGCGGGAGCTTCTACGAGCAGTACTTC
CDR3aa: CSVEDVSSGSFYEQYF

d_gene: -
j_gene: TRBJ1-5
abundance: -
v_gene: TRBV7-3
CDR3nt: TGTGCCAGCAGCTTAGGGGGGGATTTGCCCCAGCATTTT
CDR3aa: CASSLGGDLPQHF

d_gene: TRBD1
j_gene: TRBJ1-2
abundance: once
v_gene: TRBV5-4
CDR3nt: TGTGCCAGCAGCTCCCAACAGGGGTGGGGCTATGGCTACACCTTC
CDR3aa: CASSSQQGWGYGYTF

d_gene: TRBD1
j_gene: TRBJ1-1
abundance: -
v_gene: TRBV5-6
CDR3nt: TGTGCCAGCAGCATAGAGGGGCAGGGGGGCAACACTGAAGCTTTCTTT
CDR3aa: CASSIEGQGGNTEAFF

d_gene: -
j_gene: TRBJ2-1
abundance: -
v_gene: TRBV5-1
CDR3nt: TGCGCCAGCAGCAGCGGACAGACCTACAATGAGCAGTTCTTC
CDR3aa: CASSSGQTYNEQFF

d_gene: -
j_gene: TRBJ1-2
abundance: -
v_gene: TRBV5-4
CDR3nt: TGTGCCAGCAGCCTCTTCGTAGAACCAACTAACTATGGCTACACCTTC
CDR3aa: CASSLFVEPTNYGYTF

d_gene: -
j_gene: TRBJ2-7
abundance: -
v_gene: TRBV18
CDR3nt: TGTGCCAGCTCACCGAGGGAGAGCTCCTACGAGCAGTACTTC
CDR3aa: CASSPRESSYEQYF

d_gene: -
j_gene: TRBJ2-1
abundance: -
v_gene: TRBV5-6
CDR3nt: TGTGCCAGCAGCGCCAGTTCCGATGAGCAGTTCTTC
CDR3aa: CASSASSDEQFF

d_gene: TRBD1
j_gene: TRBJ2-3
abundance: -
v_gene: TRBV13
CDR3nt: TGTGCCAGCAGCTCTACAGGGGGCGCGAGGACAGATACGCAGTATTTT
CDR3aa: CASSSTGGARTDTQYF

d_gene: TRBD2
j_gene: TRBJ2-7
abundance: -
v_gene: TRBV5-1
CDR3nt: TGCGCCAGCAGCTTGGGGGGAGGGACTACCCTCTACGAGCAGTACTTC
CDR3aa: CASSLGGGTTLYEQYF

d_gene: -
j_gene: TRBJ1-2
abundance: -
v_gene: TRBV5-1
CDR3nt: TGCGCCAGCAGCTTGGACACTAACTATGGCTACACCTTC
CDR3aa: CASSLDTNYGYTF

d_gene: -
j_gene: TRBJ2-3
abundance: -
v_gene: TRBV7-8
CDR3nt: TGTGCCAGCAGCTTAGCATTGGCGGCGGCTAGAGATACGCAGTATTTT
CDR3aa: CASSLALAAARDTQYF

d_gene: -
j_gene: TRBJ2-3
abundance: -
v_gene: TRBV6-1
CDR3nt: TGTGCCAGCAGTGAGTTAGCTTCAGATACGCAGTATTTT
CDR3aa: CASSELASDTQYF

d_gene: TRBD2
j_gene: TRBJ2-3
abundance: -
v_gene: TRBV7-9
CDR3nt: TGTGCCAGCAGCTTAGCTAGCGGGACGCACACAGATACGCAGTATTTT
CDR3aa: CASSLASGTHTDTQYF

d_gene: TRBD1
j_gene: TRBJ1-2
abundance: once
v_gene: TRBV9
CDR3nt: TGTGCCAGCAGCGTAGAAGGGGGCGCTTACTCTGGCTACACCTTC
CDR3aa: CASSVEGGAYSGYTF

d_gene: -
j_gene: TRBJ2-5
abundance: -
v_gene: TRBV30
CDR3nt: TGTGCCTGGACATCTTTAGAAGAGACCCAGTACTTC
CDR3aa: CAWTSLEETQYF

d_gene: -
j_gene: TRBJ2-2
abundance: -
v_gene: TRBV9
CDR3nt: TGTGCCAGCAGCGCAGACAGGGGGGAGCTGTTTTTT
CDR3aa: CASSADRGELFF

d_gene: -
j_gene: TRBJ2-1
abundance: -
v_gene: TRBV6-5
CDR3nt: TGTGCCAGCAGTTACTCGGGGGCGGGAGTGAATGAGCAGTTCTTC
CDR3aa: CASSYSGAGVNEQFF

d_gene: TRBD2
j_gene: TRBJ2-1
abundance: -
v_gene: TRBV5-1
CDR3nt: TGCGCCAGCAGGGCAGGACTAGTAATCGTCTTGGGCGAGCAGTTCTTC
CDR3aa: CASRAGLVIVLGEQFF

d_gene: -
j_gene: TRBJ1-1
abundance: -
v_gene: TRBV30
CDR3nt: TGTGCTTTCGGGTACACTGAAGCTTTCTTT
CDR3aa: CAFGYTEAFF

d_gene: -
j_gene: TRBJ2-3
abundance: -
v_gene: TRBV19
CDR3nt: TGTGCCAGTGGAAGACAGGAAGGCACAGATACGCAGTATTTT
CDR3aa: CASGRQEGTDTQYF

d_gene: -
j_gene: TRBJ1-1
abundance: -
v_gene: TRBV19
CDR3nt: TGTGCCAGTAGTCCGACTGGGGGGACCCTGGGCACTGAAGCTTTCTTT
CDR3aa: CASSPTGGTLGTEAFF

d_gene: TRBD2
j_gene: TRBJ2-3
abundance: -
v_gene: TRBV7-2
CDR3nt: TGTGCCAGCAGCTTAGTGGGCCTTAGCGGGATTGGGGCAGATACGCAGTATTTT
CDR3aa: CASSLVGLSGIGADTQYF

d_gene: -
j_gene: TRBJ1-5
abundance: once
v_gene: TRBV6-1
CDR3nt: TGTGCCAGCAGTGAACAGGCCAGTCTACGCAATCAGCCCCAGCATTTT
CDR3aa: CASSEQASLRNQPQHF

d_gene: TRBD2
j_gene: TRBJ2-6
abundance: once
v_gene: TRBV7-6
CDR3nt: TGTGCCAGCAGCTTATTTGAGAGGGGAGGGGCCGACAGCTCTGGGGCCAACGTCCTGACTTTC
CDR3aa: CASSLFERGGADSSGANVLTF

d_gene: TRBD2
j_gene: TRBJ2-7
abundance: -
v_gene: TRBV6-5
CDR3nt: TGTGCCAGCAGTTACTCAAGGCTAGCGGGGCCCGGGGAGCAGTACTTC
CDR3aa: CASSYSRLAGPGEQYF

d_gene: -
j_gene: TRBJ2-7
abundance: few
v_gene: TRBV5-1
CDR3nt: TGCGCCAGCAGCACGGGACTGACCCTCTACGAGCAGTACTTC
CDR3aa: CASSTGLTLYEQYF

d_gene: TRBD2
j_gene: TRBJ2-7
abundance: -
v_gene: TRBV4-2
CDR3nt: TGTGCCAGCAGCCAGGAAGGACTAGTCAGCGAGCAGTACTTC
CDR3aa: CASSQEGLVSEQYF

d_gene: TRBD2
j_gene: TRBJ2-3
abundance: -
v_gene: TRBV30
CDR3nt: TGTGCCTGGAGTGTAGCCCTAGGGAGGGTAGATACGCAGTATTTT
CDR3aa: CAWSVALGRVDTQYF

d_gene: TRBD2
j_gene: TRBJ2-7
abundance: once
v_gene: TRBV9
CDR3nt: TGTGCCAGCAGCCCGAAGACTAGCGGAAACTACGAGCAGTACTTC
CDR3aa: CASSPKTSGNYEQYF

d_gene: -
j_gene: TRBJ2-7
abundance: -
v_gene: TRBV6-1
CDR3nt: TGTGCCAGCAGTGAAGTACAGGGCCCCTACGAGCAGTACTTC
CDR3aa: CASSEVQGPYEQYF

d_gene: TRBD2
j_gene: TRBJ2-3
abundance: -
v_gene: TRBV7-8
CDR3nt: TGTGCCAGCAGCTTAAATTTTGGAGCGGGAGGGAGACAGAGCACAGATACGCAGTATTTT
CDR3aa: CASSLNFGAGGRQSTDTQYF

d_gene: TRBD1
j_gene: TRBJ1-2
abundance: -
v_gene: TRBV6-5
CDR3nt: TGTGCCAGCAGTTACTCCCGGACAGGGGGAACCTATGGCTACACCTTC
CDR3aa: CASSYSRTGGTYGYTF

d_gene: -
j_gene: TRBJ1-1
abundance: -
v_gene: TRBV7-9
CDR3nt: TGTGCCAGCAGCTTAGGACACGAGAACACTGAAGCTTTCTTT
CDR3aa: CASSLGHENTEAFF

d_gene: TRBD2
j_gene: TRBJ2-2
abundance: -
v_gene: TRBV5-1
CDR3nt: TGCGCCAGCAGCTTGTTGCCAGCGGGAGACACCGGGGAGCTGTTTTTT
CDR3aa: CASSLLPAGDTGELFF

d_gene: -
j_gene: TRBJ2-1
abundance: -
v_gene: TRBV4-1
CDR3nt: TGCGCCAGCAGCCTATCACTAGGCGGGTCGGTTGGTGAGCAGTTCTTC
CDR3aa: CASSLSLGGSVGEQFF

d_gene: TRBD1
j_gene: TRBJ1-2
abundance: medium-sized
v_gene: TRBV14
CDR3nt: TGTGCCAGCAGCCAAACCCAGGGGGCTGATGGCTACACCTTC
CDR3aa: CASSQTQGADGYTF

d_gene: -
j_gene: TRBJ2-3
abundance: -
v_gene: TRBV5-1
CDR3nt: TGCGCCAGCAGCCCTAACACAGATACGCAGTATTTT
CDR3aa: CASSPNTDTQYF